This TCR beta chain is drawn from a study of cytomegalovirus exposure and HLA in healthy donors. Whole-study findings and limits: Common viral pathogens seemed, in a later analysis, to connect with several of the most significant clusters. The study designated roughly 150 TCR beta chains cytomegalovirus-associated. Cytomegalovirus status was reportedly diagnosed by the classifier with high specificity and sensitivity.

Per the germline V gene, CDR1 is KGHSH and CDR2 is LQKENI. The CDR3 has 17 residues. The V and J ends lost 0 bases and 0 bases respectively, with 9 bases between them. There are a few counts of this clone. The antigen is unknown. Primers included in the PCR were 60 Vbeta and 13 Jbeta primers. Clones were read by immunoSEQ multiplex PCR, and TCRdb kept only the in-frame ones, dropping some. In the table there are roughly 110,000 clones, under 80% of which are singletons. Sequencing was performed on PBMCs. The sequence came from a woman in her 40s in good health and CMV-seropositive. The chain uses TRBV18 and TRBJ1-6; TRBD1 is a possible D gene (6 bases). The CDR3 nucleotides read TGTGCCAGCTCACCACCTGGACAGAGCTCCTATAATTCACCCCTCCACTTT. Translating it yields CASSPPGQSSYNSPLHF.